Each of the 20 T cell receptor beta chains below was sequenced from the same sample in a study of CD8 T cells in ankylosing spondylitis (dated 2017 in TCRdb). The library was produced with 5' RACE. The data were produced on an Illumina HiSeq 2500. TCRdb reanalyzed the raw reads on its own, using fastp at Q25 for trimming and MiXCR for clone calling, and kept in-frame beta chains. For every CDR3 protein sequence, its rows merge into one entry that carries the most common genes and DNA. Across this sample there are about 240,000 distinct CDR3 sequences, with about 24% seen only once. The top ten clones comprise 0.5% to 0.65% of the sample. The source material was blood, either unsorted or a sorted T cell fraction (not recorded which). The receptors were sampled from a male donor with ankylosing spondylitis or in good health (not recorded which).

This clonotype occurred a few times. The V and J genes are TRBV20-1 and TRBJ1-2, with unresolved D. The germline gives CDR1 DFQATT, CDR2 SNEGSKA (reference sequence). Trimming shortened V by 6 bases and J by 4 bases, and 15 bases separated the two germline ends. CDR3 size: 13 residues. CDR3 region: CSAPGSPGYGYTF. The CDR3, as DNA: TGCAGTGCCCCCGGGTCTCCGGGCTATGGCTACACCTTC.

Many counts were recorded for this clonotype. The chain has TRBV29-1 and TRBJ2-7; 8 bases are a match to TRBD1. Per the germline V gene, CDR1 is SQVTM and CDR2 is ANQGSEA. The junction had 9 bases not matched to a gene; V was cut back by 4 bases and J by 4 bases. The CDR3 consists of 14 residues. CDR3 nucleotide sequence: TGCAGCGTTGCCCCCCGACAGGGGACGTACGAGCAGTACTTC. As protein: CSVAPRQGTYEQYF.

This clonotype has only a few counts. The J gene is TRBJ2-7, the V gene TRBV12-3 or TRBV12-4; TRBD1 is a possible D gene (6 bases). Trimming removed 5 bases from V and 2 bases from J, with 13 bases in between. CDR3 length equals 14 residues. CDR3 protein: CASSPGAGTYEQYF. The DNA for the CDR3 is TGTGCCAGCAGTCCAGGGGCAGGAACCTACGAGCAGTACTTC.

Here the CDR3 DNA reads TGTGCCAGCCACAGAGACTACGAGCAGTACTTC. Translating it yields CASHRDYEQYF. The chain has TRBV2 and TRBJ2-7; D unclear. The length of the CDR3 is 11 residues. In germline, CDR1 is SNHLY, CDR2 FYNNEI. Trimming left V 8 bases short and J 3 bases short, with 8 bases between.

The sample holds a few counts of this clonotype. The chain joins TRBV29-1 to TRBJ2-7; 7 positions match TRBD1. The CDR3 covers 12 residues. Germline-derived CDR1 and CDR2 are SQVTM and ANQGSEA. Trimming cost V 8 bases and J 5 bases; bases outside gene matches: 9. The CDR3 here is CSLPRGTNEQYF. DNA of the CDR3: TGCAGCCTTCCCAGGGGGACCAACGAGCAGTACTTC.

The chain combines TRBV12-3 or TRBV12-4 with TRBJ1-4; no clear D. This CDR3 has 13 amino acids. V was pared by 6 bases and J by 5 bases, with 10 bases between. CDR3 amino acids: CASSQTLNEKLFF. Written as DNA, the CDR3 is TGTGCCAGCAGCCAGACCCTGAATGAAAAACTGTTTTTT.

As concerns this clonotype: The junction differs from germline at one of its ends, possibly a read error. The J gene is TRBJ2-1, the V gene TRBV12-3 or TRBV12-4, with D unresolved. The CDR3 sequence is 12 residues long. The CDR3 nucleotides read TGTGCCAGCAGTTTGTCATCTCATGAGCAGTCCTTC. Encoded protein: CASSLSSHEQSF.

As concerns this clonotype: At one boundary the junction diverges from the germline segment, which might be a read error. J is TRBJ2-3 and V is TRBV12-3 or TRBV12-4; no firm D call. This CDR3 spans 13 amino acids. CDR3 loop: CASSPQSGPAQNF. CDR3 bases: TGTGCCAGCAGCCCTCAATCCGGCCCGGCGCAGAATTTT.

This clonotype appeared a few times. An end of the junction does not agree with germline; a read error may underlie this. The rearrangement links TRBV5-1 to TRBJ2-5; perhaps D is TRBD1 or TRBD2 (5 bases each). The CDR3 loop spans 13 amino acids. Germline values: CDR1 SGHRS, CDR2 YFSETQ. The CDR3 DNA is TGCGCCAGCAAGAGGGATGGACAAGTGACCCAGTACTTC. Translation gives CASKRDGQVTQYF.

The chain recombines TRBV6-1 with TRBJ2-3; 9 nucleotides line up with TRBD1. The CDR3 sequence is 15 residues long. Germline V gene data show CDR1 as MNHNS and CDR2 as SASEGT. The V and J ends lost 6 bases and 2 bases, in that order; junction bases with no gene match: 6. CDR3 region: CASRKGTGNTDTQYF. CDR3 nucleotides: TGTGCCAGCAGAAAGGGGACAGGGAACACAGATACGCAGTATTTT.

This clonotype has just a few counts. The gene calls are TRBV10-3 and TRBJ2-1, with 8 bases aligning to TRBD2. Germline V lookup: CDR1 ENHRY, CDR2 SYGVKD. CDR3 length equals 16 residues. Trimming took 7 bases from V and 2 from J; bases not matched to a gene: 10. The CDR3 bases are TGTGCCATCAAGGCCAACGGGGGGGGGCCCTACAATGAGCAGTTCTTC. It encodes CAIKANGGGPYNEQFF.

This clonotype has ten or more counts. The J gene is TRBJ2-7, the V gene TRBV20-1; TRBD2 aligns across 8 bases. The CDR3 consists of 13 residues. V lost 3 bases to trimming and J lost 4 bases; unmatched junction nucleotides: 5. Germline V gene lookup returns CDR1 DFQATT and CDR2 SNEGSKA (reference sequence). CDR3 residues: CSARPPGGYEQYF. CDR3 DNA sequence: TGCAGTGCTAGGCCCCCGGGGGGGTACGAGCAGTACTTC.

This clonotype was seen only a few times. The chain couples TRBV11-2 to TRBJ2-7; D possibly uses TRBD1 or TRBD2 (5 bases each). The CDR3 extends over 17 amino acids. Germline V gives CDR1 SGHAT, CDR2 FQNNGV. V lost 5 bases to trimming and J lost 2 bases, with 22 bases between them. As DNA, the CDR3 is TGTGCCAGCAGCCCCCCTTTAGGTTGGGGGACCACCTACGAGCAGTACTTC. Protein product: CASSPPLGWGTTYEQYF.

This sequence joins TRBV20-1 and TRBJ1-1, with unresolved D. Germline lookup yields CDR1 DFQATT and CDR2 SNEGSKA (reference sequence). CDR3 length: 12 amino acids. Between the trimmed V and J ends, which lost 0 bases and 7 bases, there was a span of 9 bases. The CDR3 here is CSARDLRIEAFF. CDR3 nucleotides: TGCAGTGCTAGAGATTTGCGGATTGAAGCTTTCTTT.

This clonotype was counted ten times or more. The V call is TRBV5-1, the J call TRBJ1-1; D not certain. The CDR3 is made up of 16 amino acids. V lost 0 bases and J 0 bases, leaving 12 bases between the germline ends. The germline gives CDR1 SGHRS, CDR2 YFSETQ. The CDR3 DNA reads as TGCGCCAGCAGCTTGGGGCTCGGGCAGCTGAACACTGAAGCTTTCTTT. Translating it yields CASSLGLGQLNTEAFF.

The chain links TRBV7-2 to TRBJ2-1; maybe TRBD1 (6 bases). From germline, CDR1 is SGHTA and CDR2 FQGNSA. Trimming removed 5 bases from V and 3 bases from J, with 14 bases in between. The CDR3 extends over 15 amino acids. The CDR3 loop reads CASSGGHPDYNEQFF. The CDR3 DNA reads as TGTGCCAGCAGCGGGGGACACCCCGACTACAATGAGCAGTTCTTC.

V is TRBV20-1 and J is TRBJ2-3, with TRBD1 matching over 8 bases. Germline V lookup: CDR1 DFQATT, CDR2 SNEGSKA (reference sequence). The CDR3 loop spans 13 amino acids. The V gene end was trimmed by 6 bases and the J gene end by 5 bases; junction bases not matched to a gene: 7. CDR3: CSARTGSKDTQYF. CDR3 nucleotide sequence: TGCAGTGCCAGGACAGGGAGTAAAGATACGCAGTATTTT.

The chain uses TRBV12-3 or TRBV12-4 and TRBJ2-1; D possibly corresponds to TRBD1 (6 bases). This CDR3 comprises 15 residues. The V end lost 3 bases, the J end lost 8 bases, and 17 bases lay between the germline ends. CDR3 bases: TGTGCCAGCAGTTTCTACAGGGCGACCTTGGATGAGCAGTTCTTC. Translation gives CASSFYRATLDEQFF.

This clonotype was found many times. V gene TRBV20-1 combines with J gene TRBJ1-2, with 9 positions matching TRBD1. Germline CDR1 is DFQATT and CDR2 is SNEGSKA (reference sequence). The CDR3 is 14 amino acids. V dropped 0 bases and J dropped 6; count of bases not matched to a gene: 5. The chain's CDR3 is CSAREDRGFDGYTF. The CDR3 DNA is TGCAGTGCTAGAGAGGACAGGGGTTTTGATGGCTACACCTTC.

This clonotype was observed many times. The chain joins TRBV20-1 to TRBJ1-6; TRBD1 agrees at 10 bases. V lost 6 bases and J lost 9; bases outside the gene matches: 8. Germline V CDR1 and CDR2: DFQATT, SNEGSKA (reference sequence). The CDR3 contains 14 residues. CDR3 loop: CSAGRGTGVSPLHF. The CDR3, as DNA: TGCAGTGCGGGCCGTGGGACAGGGGTTTCACCCCTCCACTTT.